This TCR beta chain was sequenced for a study of vaccination and CD4 T cells after COVID-19. For this clonotype: What it recognizes is unknown.

The treatment here: roughly 10-day PBMC culture with coronavirus spike peptide pools or control peptides (ViraFEST assay). After being plated at two million per well, PBMCs were cultured with about 10 IU/ml IL-2 and around 9.2 ug/ml peptide pools. The CDR3 contains 16 residues. The ends were cut back, 3 bases at V and 2 bases at J, with 16 bases in the middle. CDR1 and CDR2 from the germline V gene are DFQATT and SNEGSKA (reference sequence). The study sequenced cultured CD4+ T cell DNA using the Oncomine TCR Beta short-read assay. TCRdb re-analysed the PCR reads in MiXCR, keeping a single row per CDR3 protein. The sample consists of around 21,000 distinct CDR3 sequences, roughly three fifths of them appearing once.

The chain combines TRBV20-1 with TRBJ2-2; TRBD2 is a possible D gene (7 bases). This receptor was taken from a human donor who had recovered from COVID-19. The material sequenced was CD4+ T cells from blood, cultured in vitro, taken after SARS-CoV-2 vaccination. CDR3 in amino acids: CSASVGGGRNTGELFF. The CDR3, as DNA: TGCAGTGCTAGTGTCGGCGGGGGCAGAAACACCGGGGAGCTGTTTTTT.